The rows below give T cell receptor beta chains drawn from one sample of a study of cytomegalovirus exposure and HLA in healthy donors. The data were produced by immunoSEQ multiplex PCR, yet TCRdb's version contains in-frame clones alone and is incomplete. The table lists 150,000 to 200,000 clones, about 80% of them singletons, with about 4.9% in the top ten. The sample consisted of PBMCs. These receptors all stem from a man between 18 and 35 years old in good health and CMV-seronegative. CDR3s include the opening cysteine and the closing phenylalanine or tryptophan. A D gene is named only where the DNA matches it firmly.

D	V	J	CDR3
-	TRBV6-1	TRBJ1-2	CASSEVFWRQEYGYTF
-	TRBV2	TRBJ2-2	CASSDVGGATGELFF
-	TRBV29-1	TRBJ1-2	CSAAQNYGYTF
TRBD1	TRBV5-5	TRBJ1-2	CASSWTGGYIF
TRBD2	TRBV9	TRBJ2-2	CASSVEMAGGPGGELFF
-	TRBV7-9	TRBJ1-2	CASSHEGVPPGYTF
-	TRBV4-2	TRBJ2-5	CASSQMTGKEETQYF
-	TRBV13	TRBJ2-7	CASSSGRGNEQYF
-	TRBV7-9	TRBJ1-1	CALGGAFF
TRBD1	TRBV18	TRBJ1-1	CASSLWDRGFNTEAFF
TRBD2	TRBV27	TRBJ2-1	CASLARAGRYNEQFF
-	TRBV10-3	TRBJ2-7	CAISERSTGWGQYF
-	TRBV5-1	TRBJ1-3	CASSLRPSGLGNTIYF
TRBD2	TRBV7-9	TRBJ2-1	CASTSTSGTYNEQFF
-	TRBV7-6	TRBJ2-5	CASSLEVGLQETQYF
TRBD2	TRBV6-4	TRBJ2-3	CASSDGGDGDTQYF
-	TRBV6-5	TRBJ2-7	CASSPGTTAYEQYF
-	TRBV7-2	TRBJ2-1	CASSLSRKDEQFF
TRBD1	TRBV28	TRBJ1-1	CATRQGAHTEAFF
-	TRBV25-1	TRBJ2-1	CASSEGSREGPGFF
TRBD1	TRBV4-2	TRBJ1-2	CASSQEGVRTGEAAYGYTF
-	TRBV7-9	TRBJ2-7	CASSFLEGGTYEQYF
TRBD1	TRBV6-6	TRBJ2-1	CASSYGDRSGNEQFF
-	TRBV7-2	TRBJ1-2	CASSLAEGGYGYTF
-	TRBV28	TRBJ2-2	CASSPQGPGKWGLTGELFF
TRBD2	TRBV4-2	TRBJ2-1	CASSPGTSEGEQFF
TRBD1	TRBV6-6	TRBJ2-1	CASSLNGQGAYNEQFF
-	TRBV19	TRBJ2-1	CASRSTDEQFF
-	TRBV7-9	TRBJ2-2	CSSSSPPGELFF
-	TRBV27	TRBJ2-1	CASGNLTGDSTYNEQFF
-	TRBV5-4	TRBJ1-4	CASSYSGLGEKLFF
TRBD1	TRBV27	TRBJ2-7	CASRTGDSEFAYEQYF
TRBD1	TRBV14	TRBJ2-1	CASSPLDRGSYNEQFF
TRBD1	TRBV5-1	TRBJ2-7	CASSLDRTGATYEQYF
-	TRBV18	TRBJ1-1	CASSPTAGLGPSEAFF
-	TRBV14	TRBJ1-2	CASSQALTGTSNYGYTF
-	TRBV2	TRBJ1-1	CARKDGRRTEAFF
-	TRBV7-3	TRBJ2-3	CASSLHNSPHTQYF
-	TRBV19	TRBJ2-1	CASSASPVEYNEQFF
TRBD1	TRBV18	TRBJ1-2	CASSSSQGADGYTF
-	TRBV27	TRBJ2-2	CASSPWTDGELFF
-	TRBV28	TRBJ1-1	CASGTQAFF